This is a list of T cell receptor beta chains from one sample in a study of blood T cell repertoires in COVID-19. The table came from immunoSEQ multiplex PCR; TCRdb's copy has only in-frame clones and leaves some out. The data show 150,000 to 200,000 clones, approximately 80% seen once. The sample consisted of peripheral blood. These receptors were taken from a woman aged 60 to 75 with acute or convalescent COVID-19. The CDR3 runs from the conserved cysteine through the conserved F or W. D genes are given only for firm matches. Size values are once, few and many counts, or a class for expanded clones, and some rows have none.

CDR3 protein,CDR3 DNA,J gene,D gene,clone size,V gene,CDR3 length
CASSQVDRHYGYTF,TGTGCCAGCAGCCAAGTCGACAGGCACTATGGCTACACCTTC,TRBJ1-2,.,.,TRBV28,14
CASSPGGAGVKYEQYF,TGCGCCAGCAGCCCTGGCGGGGCGGGGGTTAAATACGAGCAGTACTTC,TRBJ2-7,TRBD2,.,TRBV4-1,16
CASSYGTSGGHEQYF,TGTGCCAGCAGCTATGGGACTAGCGGGGGCCACGAGCAGTACTTC,TRBJ2-7,TRBD2,large,TRBV7-9,15
CASSLTSGSYEQYF,TGTGCCAGCAGTTTAACATCTGGCTCCTACGAGCAGTACTTC,TRBJ2-7,.,.,TRBV27,14
CASSSLGRDSYEQYF,TGCGCCAGCAGCTCCCTGGGCAGGGACTCCTACGAGCAGTACTTC,TRBJ2-7,.,.,TRBV5-1,15
CASSSTPRGNINYGHTF,TGTGCCAGCTCATCAACCCCGAGGGGGAACATTAACTATGGCCACACCTTC,TRBJ1-2,.,.,TRBV18,17
CASSRTTGTYGYTF,TGTGCCAGCTCACGGACCACAGGGACCTATGGCTACACCTTC,TRBJ1-2,.,.,TRBV18,14
CASSSLGGPNTQYF,TGTGCCAGCAGTTCTCTCGGGGGGCCGAATACGCAGTATTTT,TRBJ2-3,.,few,TRBV5-8,14
CASSPATNEKLFF,TGTGCCAGCAGTCCCGCAACTAATGAAAAACTGTTTTTT,TRBJ1-4,.,.,TRBV28,13
CASSYSSEAFF,TGTGCCAGCAGTTACTCTAGTGAAGCTTTCTTT,TRBJ1-1,.,.,TRBV6-6,11
CASSLTPLAEGRNEQFF,TGTGCCAGCAGCTTAACTCCTCTAGCGGAAGGTAGGAATGAGCAGTTCTTC,TRBJ2-1,TRBD2,few,TRBV7-3,17
CASSTGGTGFQPQHF,TGTGCCAGCAGTACGGGGGGGACAGGGTTTCAGCCCCAGCATTTT,TRBJ1-5,TRBD1,.,TRBV28,15
CASRPQGDSNQPQHF,TGCGCCAGCAGGCCACAGGGGGACAGCAATCAGCCCCAGCATTTT,TRBJ1-5,TRBD1,.,TRBV5-1,15
CASSSQANQPQHF,TGTGCCAGCAGCAGCCAGGCCAATCAGCCCCAGCATTTT,TRBJ1-5,.,.,TRBV4-2,13
CASSQDRGSRGYEQYF,TGTGCCAGCAGCCAAGATCGAGGGAGCAGGGGGTACGAGCAGTACTTC,TRBJ2-7,TRBD1,.,TRBV4-2,16
CASSYSGVGEKLFF,TGTGCCAGCAGTTACTCAGGGGTGGGGGAAAAACTGTTTTTT,TRBJ1-4,.,.,TRBV6-5,14
CASSETGTGYTGELFF,TGTGCCAGCAGTGAGACAGGGACGGGGTACACCGGGGAGCTGTTTTTT,TRBJ2-2,TRBD1,.,TRBV6-4,16
CASSALSEAFF,TGTGCCAGCAGCGCTTTGAGCGAAGCTTTCTTT,TRBJ1-1,.,.,TRBV6-2/TRBV6-3,11
CASSPRQTTDTQYF,TGTGCCAGCTCGCCTCGACAGACCACAGATACGCAGTATTTT,TRBJ2-3,.,.,TRBV18,14
CASSLGQGAQNEAFF,TGTGCCAGCAGCTTAGGACAGGGGGCCCAGAATGAAGCTTTCTTT,TRBJ1-1,TRBD1,.,TRBV7-3,15
CASSLVAGTEETQYF,TGCGCCAGCAGCTTGGTCGCCGGGACAGAAGAGACCCAGTACTTC,TRBJ2-5,TRBD1,.,TRBV5-1,15
CASSQGAAYGYTF,TGCGCCAGCAGCCAAGGGGCCGCCTATGGCTACACCTTC,TRBJ1-2,.,.,TRBV4-1,13
CASSGAGTGVYQPQHF,TGTGCCAGTAGTGGGGCCGGGACAGGAGTTTATCAGCCCCAGCATTTT,TRBJ1-5,TRBD1,.,TRBV19,16
CATSRVPLSNYGYTF,TGTGCCACCAGCAGAGTACCACTTTCTAACTATGGCTACACCTTC,TRBJ1-2,.,.,TRBV15,15
CASSDSYNTEAFF,TGTGCCAGCAGTGACTCATATAACACTGAAGCTTTCTTT,TRBJ1-1,.,.,TRBV6-4,13
CASDQWTGLDGYTF,TGTGCCAGCGACCAATGGACAGGGCTTGATGGCTACACCTTC,TRBJ1-2,TRBD1,.,TRBV5-8,14
CASSHPQGVDSNQPQHF,TGTGCCAGCAGCCATCCTCAGGGCGTCGATAGCAATCAGCCCCAGCATTTT,TRBJ1-5,.,few,TRBV4-2,17
CASSFVIGGGTEAFF,TGTGCCAGCAGCTTCGTGATCGGGGGAGGCACTGAAGCTTTCTTT,TRBJ1-1,.,.,TRBV11-2,15
CATSREASGVYEQYF,TGTGCCACCAGCAGAGAAGCTAGCGGGGTGTACGAGCAGTACTTC,TRBJ2-7,TRBD2,.,TRBV15,15
CASSQGTGGRIEQYF,TGTGCCAGCAGCCAAGGAACAGGGGGTCGGATCGAGCAGTACTTC,TRBJ2-7,TRBD1,.,TRBV3-1/TRBV3-2,15